The rows below give T cell receptor beta chains drawn from one sample of a study of cytomegalovirus exposure and HLA in healthy donors. Data came from immunoSEQ multiplex PCR; TCRdb stores just in-frame clones and leaves some out. The table has approximately 140,000 clones, 70% to 80% seen once; the top ten hold around 4.9%. The source material was PBMCs. All receptors derive from a male donor in good health and CMV-seronegative. Both conserved end residues are part of each CDR3. D genes are given only for firm matches. Clone size appears in some rows only: once, few, many, or a class for an expanded clone.

V gene	J gene	clone size	D gene	CDR3 protein	CDR3 DNA
TRBV20-1	TRBJ1-5	.	.	CSARDRQPQHF	TGCAGTGCTAGAGATCGTCAGCCCCAGCATTTT
TRBV7-2	TRBJ1-2	.	.	CASSSRTDGNYGYTF	TGTGCCAGCAGCTCCCGGACAGACGGTAACTATGGCTACACCTTC
TRBV9	TRBJ2-3	few	TRBD1	CASSVIQGAGENTQYF	TGTGCCAGCAGCGTGATACAGGGGGCTGGGGAAAATACGCAGTATTTT
TRBV7-9	TRBJ1-4	.	.	CASSSGRTEDGKLFF	TGTGCCAGCAGCTCGGGTAGGACAGAGGACGGAAAACTGTTTTTT
TRBV9	TRBJ2-7	.	.	CASSVTPQGGYEQYF	TGTGCCAGCAGCGTAACCCCACAGGGGGGGTACGAGCAGTACTTC
TRBV18	TRBJ1-3	.	.	CASSPRQEVGNTIYF	TGTGCCAGCTCACCCCGCCAAGAGGTGGGAAACACCATATATTTT
TRBV7-9	TRBJ1-2	.	.	CASSLVGADGYTF	TGTGCCAGCAGCTTGGTGGGGGCCGATGGCTACACCTTC
TRBV28	TRBJ2-6	.	.	CASKQVSGANVLTF	TGTGCCAGCAAGCAGGTCTCTGGGGCCAACGTCCTGACTTTC
TRBV19	TRBJ2-3	.	.	CASSIGAVPDTQYF	TGTGCCAGTAGTATCGGTGCGGTCCCAGATACGCAGTATTTT
TRBV30	TRBJ1-2	.	TRBD1	CAWSVPPGQGVYGYTF	TGTGCCTGGAGCGTCCCCCCAGGACAGGGGGTCTATGGCTACACCTTC
TRBV29-1	TRBJ1-2	once	TRBD1	CSVEDRGFNYGYTF	TGCAGCGTCGAGGACAGGGGATTTAACTATGGCTACACCTTC
TRBV7-6	TRBJ2-5	.	.	CASSLGAKRTQYF	TGTGCCAGCAGCTTAGGGGCGAAAAGGACTCAGTACTTC
TRBV27	TRBJ1-2	once	TRBD1	CASSLQGGGINGLSKNGYTF	TGTGCCAGCAGTTTACAAGGGGGCGGAATTAACGGCTTATCCAAGAACGGCTACACCTTC
TRBV11-2	TRBJ1-2	.	TRBD1	CASSWGGTGSVAGYTF	TGTGCCAGCAGCTGGGGGGGGACAGGGTCAGTGGCTGGCTACACCTTC
TRBV30	TRBJ1-6	.	TRBD1	CAWRAGGAYSPLHF	TGTGCCTGGAGAGCAGGGGGCGCGTATTCACCCCTCCACTTT
TRBV7-8	TRBJ2-7	.	.	CASSYAGPYEQYF	TGTGCCAGCAGCTACGCGGGTCCCTACGAGCAGTACTTC
TRBV4-3	TRBJ1-1	.	.	CASSQRQIGAEAFF	TGCGCCAGCAGCCAGAGACAGATAGGCGCTGAAGCTTTCTTT
TRBV10-2	TRBJ1-1	few	.	CASDQGNTEAFF	TGCGCCAGCGACCAGGGAAACACTGAAGCTTTCTTT
TRBV5-1	TRBJ2-2	.	.	CASSAQGANTGELFF	TGCGCCAGCAGCGCACAGGGTGCGAACACCGGGGAGCTGTTTTTT
TRBV5-1	TRBJ2-7	once	.	CASSLLAGDEQYF	TGCGCCAGCAGCTTGCTAGCAGGGGACGAGCAGTACTTC
TRBV6-1	TRBJ1-1	.	.	CASSGWRMKAFF	TGTGCCAGCAGTGGCTGGCGGATGAAAGCTTTCTTT
TRBV6-5	TRBJ1-1	once	TRBD1	CASTINRGTEAFF	TGTGCCAGCACAATTAACAGGGGCACTGAAGCTTTCTTT
TRBV29-1	TRBJ1-1	.	TRBD1	CSVERGRGAFF	TGCAGCGTTGAAAGGGGGCGTGGAGCTTTCTTT
TRBV29-1	TRBJ1-3	.	.	CSAGKGGSNTIYF	TGCAGCGCTGGGAAAGGGGGATCAAACACCATATATTTT
TRBV4-1	TRBJ1-2	.	TRBD1	CASSQEPGQSTTMDVYTF	TGCGCCAGCAGCCAAGAACCGGGACAGAGCACTACTATGGATGTCTACACCTTC
TRBV19	TRBJ2-6	.	.	CASSWGAGANVLTF	TGTGCCAGTAGTTGGGGAGCTGGGGCCAACGTCCTGACTTTC
TRBV5-6	TRBJ2-7	once	TRBD1	CASSLPQGHEQYF	TGTGCCAGCAGCTTGCCACAGGGGCACGAGCAGTACTTC
TRBV9	TRBJ2-5	.	.	CASSVASQGAETQYF	TGTGCCAGCAGCGTAGCTTCCCAGGGTGCAGAGACCCAGTACTTC
TRBV7-2	TRBJ2-7	.	TRBD1	CASSPISGTGIYEQYF	TGTGCCAGCAGCCCCATCTCCGGGACAGGGATTTACGAGCAGTACTTC
TRBV7-9	TRBJ2-3	.	.	CASSLLGFNADTQYF	TGTGCCAGCAGCTTATTGGGCTTTAATGCAGATACGCAGTATTTT
TRBV2	TRBJ1-2	.	.	CASSDVAGDGYTF	TGTGCCAGCAGTGATGTAGCAGGGGATGGCTACACCTTC
TRBV5-8	TRBJ1-2	.	TRBD1	CASSFLHLDRGPGYTF	TGTGCCAGCAGCTTCCTCCATCTAGACAGGGGGCCTGGCTACACCTTC
TRBV5-4	TRBJ1-6	.	.	CASSLGGGDSPLHF	TGTGCCAGCAGCTTGGGAGGAGGGGATTCACCCCTCCACTTT
TRBV2	TRBJ2-3	.	.	CASTNTDTQYF	TGTGCCAGCACAAACACAGATACGCAGTATTTT
TRBV4-1	TRBJ2-2	.	.	CASSQVLREGTGELFF	TGCGCCAGCAGCCAAGTTTTAAGAGAGGGTACCGGGGAGCTGTTTTTT
TRBV5-6	TRBJ1-4	.	.	CASSLSGEEKLFF	TGTGCCAGCAGCTTGTCGGGGGAAGAAAAACTGTTTTTT
TRBV27	TRBJ2-6	.	.	CASKSGRGANVLTF	TGTGCCAGCAAGTCAGGGCGAGGGGCCAACGTCCTGACTTTC
TRBV9	TRBJ2-1	.	.	CASSPRSGMFYNEQFF	TGTGCCAGCAGCCCCCGTTCAGGGATGTTCTACAATGAGCAGTTCTTC
TRBV4-3	TRBJ1-2	few	TRBD1	CASSQDSGTGNGYTF	TGCGCCAGCAGCCAAGATAGTGGGACAGGGAATGGCTACACCTTC
TRBV29-1	TRBJ2-3	.	TRBD2	CSVELGRGDTQYF	TGCAGCGTTGAATTAGGGCGGGGGGATACGCAGTATTTT
TRBV5-6	TRBJ2-7	.	.	CASSRARNEQYF	TGTGCCAGCAGCCGAGCTAGGAACGAGCAGTACTTC
TRBV11-2	TRBJ1-3	.	.	CASSRAGGRSGNTIYF	TGTGCCAGCAGCCGCGCTGGCGGTCGTTCTGGAAACACCATATATTTT
TRBV4-3	TRBJ2-6	few	.	CASSIRTAGANVLTF	TGCGCCAGCAGCATACGGACAGCTGGGGCCAACGTCCTGACTTTC
TRBV5-1	TRBJ2-7	.	.	CASKGEPHEQYF	TGCGCCAGCAAGGGAGAACCCCACGAGCAGTACTTC
TRBV5-1	TRBJ1-1	few	TRBD1	CASSQKGGPGDTEAFF	TGCGCCAGCAGCCAGAAAGGGGGCCCTGGGGACACTGAAGCTTTCTTT
TRBV28	TRBJ1-6	.	.	CASSLGLNQNSPLHF	TGTGCCAGCAGTTTAGGACTGAATCAGAATTCACCCCTCCACTTT
TRBV29-1	TRBJ2-1	.	TRBD2	CSVEDPSGTWGDREQFF	TGCAGCGTTGAAGATCCGAGCGGGACTTGGGGGGACCGGGAGCAGTTCTTC
TRBV28	TRBJ2-7	.	.	CASRWGDGSYEQYF	TGTGCCAGCAGATGGGGGGATGGAAGCTACGAGCAGTACTTC
TRBV23-1	TRBJ1-4	.	.	CASSQSFGEPPNYEKLFF	TGCGCCAGCAGTCAATCGTTCGGAGAACCTCCTAATTATGAAAAACTGTTTTTT
TRBV11-2	TRBJ2-7	few	.	CASSPLAASHRREQYF	TGTGCCAGCAGCCCCCTCGCGGCTAGCCATCGGCGCGAGCAGTACTTC
TRBV5-1	TRBJ2-5	.	TRBD2	CASQRENQETQYF	TGCGCCAGCCAGCGGGAGAACCAAGAGACCCAGTACTTC
TRBV5-4	TRBJ2-3	once	.	CASSLGQGSLDTQYF	TGTGCCAGCAGCTTGGGTCAGGGGAGTTTAGATACGCAGTATTTT
TRBV7-2	TRBJ2-5	.	.	CASSPTAGKGETQYF	TGTGCCAGCAGCCCAACTGCAGGGAAGGGGGAGACCCAGTACTTC
TRBV25-1	TRBJ1-1	.	.	CASSDPGRGDSEAFF	TGTGCCAGCAGTGATCCGGGGAGGGGGGATAGTGAAGCTTTCTTT
TRBV19	TRBJ1-2	.	.	CASSMTTNYGYTF	TGTGCCAGTAGCATGACAACTAACTATGGCTACACCTTC
TRBV2	TRBJ1-4	.	TRBD1	CASTPRQGTNEKLFF	TGTGCCAGCACCCCTAGACAGGGCACTAATGAAAAACTGTTTTTT
TRBV6-4	TRBJ2-1	.	.	CASSDEGNEQFF	TGTGCCAGCAGTGACGAGGGTAATGAGCAGTTCTTC
TRBV7-6	TRBJ2-7	.	TRBD1	CASSLGGQAYEQYF	TGTGCCAGCAGCTTAGGTGGACAGGCCTACGAGCAGTACTTC
TRBV6-6	TRBJ2-2	.	.	CANKGDTNTGELFF	TGTGCCAACAAGGGGGACACCAACACCGGGGAGCTGTTTTTT
TRBV7-2	TRBJ2-1	.	.	CASSFLAGVNEQFF	TGTGCCAGCAGCTTTCTTGCAGGGGTGAATGAGCAGTTCTTC